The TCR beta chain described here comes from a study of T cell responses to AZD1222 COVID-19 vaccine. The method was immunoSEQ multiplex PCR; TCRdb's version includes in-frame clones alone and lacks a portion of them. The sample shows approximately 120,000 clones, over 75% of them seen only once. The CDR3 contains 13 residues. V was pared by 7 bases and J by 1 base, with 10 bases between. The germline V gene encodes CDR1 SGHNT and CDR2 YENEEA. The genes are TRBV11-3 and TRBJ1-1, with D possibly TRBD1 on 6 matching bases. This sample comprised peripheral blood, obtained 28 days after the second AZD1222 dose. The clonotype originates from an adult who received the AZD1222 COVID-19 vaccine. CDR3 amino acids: CASMGGWNTEAFF. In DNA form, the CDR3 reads TGTGCCAGCATGGGGGGCTGGAACACTGAAGCTTTCTTT. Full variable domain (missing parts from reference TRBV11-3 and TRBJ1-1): EAGVVQSPRYKIIEKKQPVAFWCNPISGHNTLYWYLQNLGQGPELLIRYENEEAVDDSQLPKDRFSAERLKGVDSTLKIQPAELGDSAVYLCASMGGWNTEAFFGQGTRLTVV.